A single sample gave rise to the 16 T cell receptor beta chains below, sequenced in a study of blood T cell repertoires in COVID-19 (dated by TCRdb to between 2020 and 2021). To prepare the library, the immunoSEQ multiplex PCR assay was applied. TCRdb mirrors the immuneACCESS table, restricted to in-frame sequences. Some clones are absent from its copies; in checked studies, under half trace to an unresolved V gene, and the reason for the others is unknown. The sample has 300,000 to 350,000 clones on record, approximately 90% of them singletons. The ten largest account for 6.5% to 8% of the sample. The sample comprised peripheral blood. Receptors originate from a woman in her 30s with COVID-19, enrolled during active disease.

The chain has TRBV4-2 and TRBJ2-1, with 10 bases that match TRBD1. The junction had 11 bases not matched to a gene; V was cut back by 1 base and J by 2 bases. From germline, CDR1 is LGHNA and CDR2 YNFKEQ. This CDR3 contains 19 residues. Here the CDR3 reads CASSQVRGRDRGTYNEQFF. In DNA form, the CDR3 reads TGTGCCAGCAGCCAAGTCCGAGGCCGGGACAGGGGAACCTACAATGAGCAGTTCTTC.

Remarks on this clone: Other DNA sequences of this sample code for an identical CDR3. The CDR3: CSASSYNEQFF. In DNA form, the CDR3 reads TGCAGTGCTAGCTCTTACAATGAGCAGTTCTTC. The chain links TRBV20-1 to TRBJ2-1; D not resolved. V gave up 3 bases and J gave up 4 bases, with 4 bases separating them. CDR1 is DFQATT, CDR2 SNEGSKA, per germline (reference sequence). The CDR3 has 11 amino acids.

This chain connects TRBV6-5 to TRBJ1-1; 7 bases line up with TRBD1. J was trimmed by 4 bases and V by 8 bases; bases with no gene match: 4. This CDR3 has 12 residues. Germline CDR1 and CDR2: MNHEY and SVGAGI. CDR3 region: CASGTEGTEAFF. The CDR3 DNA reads TGTGCCAGCGGGACAGAGGGCACTGAAGCTTTCTTT.

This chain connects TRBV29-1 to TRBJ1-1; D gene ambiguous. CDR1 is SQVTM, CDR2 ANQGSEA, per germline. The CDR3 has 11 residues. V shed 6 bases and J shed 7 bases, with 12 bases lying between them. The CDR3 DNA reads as TGCAGCGTCGAGCCCGAGGGTGAAGCTTTCTTT. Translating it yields CSVEPEGEAFF.

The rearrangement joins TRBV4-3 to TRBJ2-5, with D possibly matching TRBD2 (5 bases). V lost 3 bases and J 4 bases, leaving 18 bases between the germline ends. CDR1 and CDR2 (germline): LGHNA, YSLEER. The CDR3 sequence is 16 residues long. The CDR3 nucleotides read TGCGCCAGCAGCCATTTACTGACCGGGATGGGAGAGACCCAGTACTTC. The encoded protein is CASSHLLTGMGETQYF.

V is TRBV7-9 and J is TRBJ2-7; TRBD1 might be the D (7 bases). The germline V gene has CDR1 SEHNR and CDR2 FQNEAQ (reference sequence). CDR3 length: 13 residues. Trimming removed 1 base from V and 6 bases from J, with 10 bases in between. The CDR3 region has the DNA TGTGCCAGCAGCTTAGGACAGGGAGGCGAGCAGTACTTC. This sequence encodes CASSLGQGGEQYF.

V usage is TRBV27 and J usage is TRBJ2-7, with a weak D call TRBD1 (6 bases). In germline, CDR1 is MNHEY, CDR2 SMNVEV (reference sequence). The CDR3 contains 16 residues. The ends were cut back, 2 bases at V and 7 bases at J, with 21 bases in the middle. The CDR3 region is CASSLPNRAPLLEQYF. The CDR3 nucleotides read TGTGCCAGCAGTTTACCCAACAGGGCCCCCCTCTTGGAGCAGTACTTC.

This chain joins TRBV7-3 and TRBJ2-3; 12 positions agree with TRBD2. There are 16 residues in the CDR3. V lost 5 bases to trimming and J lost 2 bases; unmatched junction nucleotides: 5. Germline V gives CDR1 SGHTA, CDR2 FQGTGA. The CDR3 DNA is TGTGCCAGCAGCCTCGGGACTAGCGGGTTCACAGATACGCAGTATTTT. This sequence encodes CASSLGTSGFTDTQYF.

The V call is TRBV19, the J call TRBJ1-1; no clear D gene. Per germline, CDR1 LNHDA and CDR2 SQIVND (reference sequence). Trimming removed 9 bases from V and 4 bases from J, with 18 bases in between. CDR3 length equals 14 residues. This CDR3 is CASHGQPPVTEAFF. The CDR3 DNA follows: TGTGCCAGCCATGGGCAGCCGCCTGTCACTGAAGCTTTCTTT.

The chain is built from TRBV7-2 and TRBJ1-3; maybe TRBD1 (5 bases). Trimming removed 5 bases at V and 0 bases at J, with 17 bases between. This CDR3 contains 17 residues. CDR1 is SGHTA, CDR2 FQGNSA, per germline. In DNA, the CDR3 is TGTGCCAGCAGCCCCCCAACAGGCCATTCCTCTGGAAACACCATATATTTT. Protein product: CASSPPTGHSSGNTIYF.

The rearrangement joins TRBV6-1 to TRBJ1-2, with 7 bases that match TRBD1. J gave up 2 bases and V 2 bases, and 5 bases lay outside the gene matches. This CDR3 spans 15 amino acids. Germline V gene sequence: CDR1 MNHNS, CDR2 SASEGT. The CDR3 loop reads CASSEPQTGNYGYTF. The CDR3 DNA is TGTGCCAGCAGTGAACCCCAGACAGGGAACTATGGCTACACCTTC.

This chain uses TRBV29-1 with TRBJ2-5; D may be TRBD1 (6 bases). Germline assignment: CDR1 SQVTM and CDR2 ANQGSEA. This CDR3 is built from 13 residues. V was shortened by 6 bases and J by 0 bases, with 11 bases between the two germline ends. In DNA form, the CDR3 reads TGCAGCGTACAGGGTTTCGACCAAGAGACCCAGTACTTC. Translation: CSVQGFDQETQYF.

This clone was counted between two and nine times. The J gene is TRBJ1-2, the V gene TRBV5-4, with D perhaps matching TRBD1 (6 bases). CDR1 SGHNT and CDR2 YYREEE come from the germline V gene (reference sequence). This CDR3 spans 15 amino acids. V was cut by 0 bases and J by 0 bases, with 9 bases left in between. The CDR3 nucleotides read TGTGCCAGCAGCTTGGGTTCAGGGGCTAACTATGGCTACACCTTC. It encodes CASSLGSGANYGYTF.

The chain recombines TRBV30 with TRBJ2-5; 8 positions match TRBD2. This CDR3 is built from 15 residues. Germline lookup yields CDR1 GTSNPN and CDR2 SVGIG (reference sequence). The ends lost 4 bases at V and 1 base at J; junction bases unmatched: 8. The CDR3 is CAWTKGGRTQETQYF. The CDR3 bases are TGTGCCTGGACTAAGGGCGGGAGGACCCAAGAGACCCAGTACTTC.

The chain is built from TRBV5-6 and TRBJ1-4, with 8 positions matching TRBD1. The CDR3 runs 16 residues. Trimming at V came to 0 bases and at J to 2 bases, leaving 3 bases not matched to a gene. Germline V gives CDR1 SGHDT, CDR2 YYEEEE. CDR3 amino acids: CASSLVGQGTNEKLFF. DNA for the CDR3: TGTGCCAGCAGCTTGGTAGGACAGGGTACTAATGAAAAACTGTTTTTT.

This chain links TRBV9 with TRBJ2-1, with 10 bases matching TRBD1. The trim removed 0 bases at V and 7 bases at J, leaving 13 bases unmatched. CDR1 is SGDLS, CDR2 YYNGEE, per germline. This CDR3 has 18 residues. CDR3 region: CASSVGRGDRGRRNEQFF. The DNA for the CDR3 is TGTGCCAGCAGCGTAGGTCGTGGGGACAGGGGCCGGAGGAATGAGCAGTTCTTC.